This TCR beta chain was sequenced during a study of cytomegalovirus exposure and HLA in healthy donors. The table lists this clone with a count of one. Generated by immunoSEQ multiplex PCR, the TCRdb table keeps only in-frame clones and is missing some. The sample includes approximately 300,000 clones, 87% of them seen just once. The CDR3 runs to 9 residues. Germline values: CDR1 SNHLY, CDR2 FYNNEI. With 10 bases removed from V and 12 bases from J, the gap between germline ends came to 10 bases. The specimen was PBMCs. The receptor was isolated from a woman under 40 in good health and CMV-seropositive. The chain is built from TRBV2 and TRBJ2-1; unclear D gene. CDR3 bases: TGTGCCACCGAATACGGGCAGTTCTTC. Protein product: CATEYGQFF. Together with reference TRBV2 and TRBJ2-1, the CDR3 gives the full variable domain: EPEVTQTPSHQVTQMGQEVILRCVPISNHLYFYWYRQILGQKVEFLVSFYNNEISEKSEIFDDQFSVERPDGSNFTLKIRSTKLEDSAMYFCATEYGQFFGPGTRLTVL.